The rows below give T cell receptor beta chains drawn from one sample of a study of blood T cells in healthy people across ages. TCRdb analysed the 5' RACE reads with MiXCR anew, one entry per CDR3 protein. The sample has hundreds of thousands of distinct CDR3 sequences, roughly three fifths seen once. Material: blood. These receptors originate from a man aged 35 to 55 in good health. The CDR3 runs from the conserved cysteine through the conserved F or W. A D gene is named only where the DNA matches it firmly. Size tells how often a clone was seen (once, few, many) or the class of an expanded clone, and some rows leave it out.

d_call: .; j_call: TRBJ2-3; v_call: TRBV2; clone_size: .; cdr3_aa: CASSLRQDRDTQYF; cdr3_nt: TGTGCCAGCAGTTTACGACAGGACCGAGATACGCAGTATTTT
d_call: TRBD2; j_call: TRBJ2-7; v_call: TRBV10-3; clone_size: once; cdr3_aa: CAIRRTSELPYEQYF; cdr3_nt: TGTGCCATCAGGCGGACTAGCGAGTTGCCGTACGAGCAGTACTTC
d_call: .; j_call: TRBJ2-1; v_call: TRBV4-3; clone_size: .; cdr3_aa: CASSLQERDEQFF; cdr3_nt: TGCGCCAGCAGCCTACAGGAGAGAGATGAGCAGTTCTTC
d_call: .; j_call: TRBJ1-2; v_call: TRBV6-5; clone_size: few; cdr3_aa: CASSYGWEANYGYTF; cdr3_nt: TGTGCCAGCAGTTATGGTTGGGAAGCTAACTATGGCTACACCTTC
d_call: .; j_call: TRBJ1-1; v_call: TRBV24-1; clone_size: .; cdr3_aa: CATRAGDTEAFF; cdr3_nt: TGTGCCACCAGAGCAGGGGACACTGAAGCTTTCTTT
d_call: TRBD1; j_call: TRBJ1-2; v_call: TRBV27; clone_size: .; cdr3_aa: CASRKPGQGSYGYTF; cdr3_nt: TGTGCCAGCAGAAAACCGGGACAGGGGTCCTATGGCTACACCTTC
d_call: .; j_call: TRBJ1-1; v_call: TRBV6-1; clone_size: .; cdr3_aa: CASSLAFPEAFF; cdr3_nt: TGTGCCAGCAGCCTGGCGTTCCCTGAAGCTTTCTTT
d_call: TRBD1; j_call: TRBJ1-1; v_call: TRBV12-3/TRBV12-4; clone_size: .; cdr3_aa: CASNIQGANTEAFF; cdr3_nt: TGTGCCAGCAACATCCAGGGGGCGAACACTGAAGCTTTCTTT
d_call: TRBD1; j_call: TRBJ2-4; v_call: TRBV2; clone_size: few; cdr3_aa: CASRVRTGPLAKNIQYF; cdr3_nt: TGTGCCAGCCGCGTCCGGACAGGTCCCTTAGCCAAAAACATTCAGTACTTC
d_call: .; j_call: TRBJ2-1; v_call: TRBV9; clone_size: .; cdr3_aa: CASSVRDSYYNEQFF; cdr3_nt: TGTGCCAGCAGCGTCCGGGACTCGTACTACAATGAGCAGTTCTTC
d_call: TRBD1; j_call: TRBJ1-1; v_call: TRBV27; clone_size: .; cdr3_aa: CASSNRGSTEAFF; cdr3_nt: TGTGCCAGCAGTAACAGGGGGAGCACTGAAGCTTTCTTT
d_call: .; j_call: TRBJ2-5; v_call: TRBV6-5; clone_size: .; cdr3_aa: CASSYQGLNEQYF; cdr3_nt: TGTGCCAGCAGTTACCAGGGTCTGAATGAGCAGTACTTC
d_call: .; j_call: TRBJ2-5; v_call: TRBV11-2; clone_size: .; cdr3_aa: CASSGPLASQTPNEQYF; cdr3_nt: TGTGCCAGCAGCGGCCCCCTGGCCAGTCAAACCCCCAATGAGCAGTACTTC
d_call: .; j_call: TRBJ2-3; v_call: TRBV19; clone_size: .; cdr3_aa: CASSPDSTSSTDTQYF; cdr3_nt: TGTGCCAGTAGCCCGGACTCAACCTCTAGCACAGATACGCAGTATTTT
d_call: TRBD1; j_call: TRBJ2-1; v_call: TRBV11-3; clone_size: .; cdr3_aa: CATTTVGDRGYNEQFF; cdr3_nt: TGTGCCACGACGACAGTGGGGGACAGGGGGTACAATGAGCAGTTCTTC
d_call: TRBD1; j_call: TRBJ2-7; v_call: TRBV20-1; clone_size: .; cdr3_aa: CSAIRQGMAYEQYF; cdr3_nt: TGCAGTGCAATACGACAGGGGATGGCCTACGAGCAGTACTTC
d_call: TRBD1; j_call: TRBJ2-1; v_call: TRBV5-1; clone_size: .; cdr3_aa: CASSPGQAPQFF; cdr3_nt: TGCGCCAGCAGCCCTGGACAGGCCCCGCAGTTCTTC
d_call: TRBD2; j_call: TRBJ2-1; v_call: TRBV6-6; clone_size: .; cdr3_aa: CATGGSGGYEQFF; cdr3_nt: TGTGCCACCGGCGGGAGCGGGGGGTATGAGCAGTTCTTC
d_call: .; j_call: TRBJ2-5; v_call: TRBV6-5; clone_size: .; cdr3_aa: CASSRDWAGETQYF; cdr3_nt: TGTGCCAGCAGCCGAGACTGGGCTGGAGAGACCCAGTACTTC
d_call: TRBD2; j_call: TRBJ2-7; v_call: TRBV27; clone_size: .; cdr3_aa: CASSLWEGSHEQYF; cdr3_nt: TGTGCCAGCAGTTTATGGGAGGGGTCCCACGAGCAGTACTTC
d_call: TRBD2; j_call: TRBJ2-3; v_call: TRBV7-2; clone_size: few; cdr3_aa: CASSLAGEGWQYF; cdr3_nt: TGTGCCAGTAGCTTAGCGGGGGAAGGTTGGCAGTATTTT
d_call: TRBD1; j_call: TRBJ1-1; v_call: TRBV3-1; clone_size: .; cdr3_aa: CASSPGTGTNTEAFF; cdr3_nt: TGTGCCAGCAGCCCGGGGACAGGGACGAACACTGAAGCTTTCTTT
d_call: .; j_call: TRBJ2-7; v_call: TRBV27; clone_size: .; cdr3_aa: CASSVGRVNYEQYF; cdr3_nt: TGTGCCAGCAGTGTAGGCAGGGTGAACTACGAGCAGTACTTC
d_call: TRBD1; j_call: TRBJ2-7; v_call: TRBV12-3/TRBV12-4; clone_size: few; cdr3_aa: CASSDPGQGTYEQYF; cdr3_nt: TGTGCCAGCAGTGACCCGGGACAGGGGACCTACGAGCAGTACTTC
d_call: TRBD1; j_call: TRBJ1-1; v_call: TRBV5-1; clone_size: .; cdr3_aa: CASSSWTGKNTEAFF; cdr3_nt: TGCGCCAGCAGCTCTTGGACAGGGAAGAACACTGAAGCTTTCTTT
d_call: TRBD1; j_call: TRBJ1-1; v_call: TRBV10-3; clone_size: .; cdr3_aa: CAISDPGGSTEAFF; cdr3_nt: TGTGCCATCAGTGACCCAGGGGGGAGCACTGAAGCTTTCTTT
d_call: .; j_call: TRBJ1-1; v_call: TRBV9; clone_size: .; cdr3_aa: CASSTGVLGDTEAFF; cdr3_nt: TGTGCCAGCAGCACGGGCGTGTTAGGAGACACTGAAGCTTTCTTT
d_call: .; j_call: TRBJ2-5; v_call: TRBV21-1; clone_size: .; cdr3_aa: CTSSKPDGKATQYF; cdr3_nt: TGTACCAGCAGCAAACCGGACGGGAAAGCGACCCAGTACTTC
d_call: .; j_call: TRBJ1-1; v_call: TRBV6-2/TRBV6-3; clone_size: .; cdr3_aa: CASSYQGSGTEAFF; cdr3_nt: TGTGCCAGCAGTTACCAGGGTTCGGGCACTGAAGCTTTCTTT
d_call: .; j_call: TRBJ2-7; v_call: TRBV5-1; clone_size: few; cdr3_aa: CASSLRTAGTYEQYF; cdr3_nt: TGCGCCAGCAGCTTGAGGACAGCGGGGACCTACGAGCAGTACTTC
d_call: .; j_call: TRBJ1-2; v_call: TRBV29-1; clone_size: medium-sized; cdr3_aa: CSVQDSNYGYTF; cdr3_nt: TGCAGCGTTCAGGACAGTAACTATGGCTACACCTTC
d_call: .; j_call: TRBJ2-3; v_call: TRBV3-1; clone_size: .; cdr3_aa: CASSQDRGTDTQYF; cdr3_nt: TGTGCCAGCAGCCAAGATCGCGGGACAGATACGCAGTATTTT
d_call: TRBD1; j_call: TRBJ1-5; v_call: TRBV27; clone_size: .; cdr3_aa: CASKTGDQPQHF; cdr3_nt: TGTGCCAGCAAGACAGGGGATCAGCCCCAGCATTTT
d_call: .; j_call: TRBJ1-1; v_call: TRBV29-1; clone_size: many; cdr3_aa: CSVLDSEAFF; cdr3_nt: TGCAGCGTCCTGGACAGTGAAGCTTTCTTT
d_call: .; j_call: TRBJ2-3; v_call: TRBV6-2/TRBV6-3; clone_size: few; cdr3_aa: CASSTLISGGSPDTQYF; cdr3_nt: TGTGCCAGCAGCACCCTTATATCGGGGGGCTCCCCAGATACGCAGTATTTT
d_call: .; j_call: TRBJ2-1; v_call: TRBV5-1; clone_size: .; cdr3_aa: CASSLRIGDEQFF; cdr3_nt: TGCGCCAGCAGCTTACGCATCGGCGATGAGCAGTTCTTC
d_call: TRBD2; j_call: TRBJ2-5; v_call: TRBV12-3/TRBV12-4; clone_size: .; cdr3_aa: CASSPGTSGIQETQYF; cdr3_nt: TGTGCCAGCAGCCCGGGGACTAGCGGGATCCAAGAGACCCAGTACTTC
d_call: .; j_call: TRBJ2-3; v_call: TRBV10-3; clone_size: .; cdr3_aa: CAIKASLTDTQYF; cdr3_nt: TGTGCCATCAAGGCTAGCCTGACAGATACGCAGTATTTT
d_call: .; j_call: TRBJ1-2; v_call: TRBV4-1; clone_size: .; cdr3_aa: CASSQERNNYGYTF; cdr3_nt: TGCGCCAGCAGCCAAGAGAGGAATAACTATGGCTACACCTTC
d_call: .; j_call: TRBJ2-1; v_call: TRBV27; clone_size: few; cdr3_aa: CASTFGNEQFF; cdr3_nt: TGTGCCAGCACCTTCGGTAATGAGCAGTTCTTC
d_call: .; j_call: TRBJ1-1; v_call: TRBV6-2/TRBV6-3; clone_size: few; cdr3_aa: CASSLGGHETEAFF; cdr3_nt: TGTGCCAGCAGTTTGGGGGGGCATGAGACTGAAGCTTTCTTT
d_call: .; j_call: TRBJ2-5; v_call: TRBV12-3/TRBV12-4; clone_size: once; cdr3_aa: CASSLAGREFGTQYF; cdr3_nt: TGTGCCAGCAGTTTAGCGGGTCGGGAGTTCGGGACCCAGTACTTC
d_call: .; j_call: TRBJ2-5; v_call: TRBV10-3; clone_size: few; cdr3_aa: CAIRAGQETQYF; cdr3_nt: TGTGCCATCAGGGCAGGACAAGAGACCCAGTACTTC
d_call: TRBD1; j_call: TRBJ1-2; v_call: TRBV18; clone_size: .; cdr3_aa: CASSWDRHPNYGYTF; cdr3_nt: TGTGCCAGCTCATGGGACAGGCACCCTAACTATGGCTACACCTTC
d_call: .; j_call: TRBJ1-5; v_call: TRBV29-1; clone_size: .; cdr3_aa: CSVEDPLNLRDTFNQPQHF; cdr3_nt: TGCAGCGTTGAAGATCCGTTAAATCTCCGGGACACCTTCAATCAGCCCCAGCATTTT
d_call: .; j_call: TRBJ2-4; v_call: TRBV10-3; clone_size: .; cdr3_aa: CAIRQEGEQYF; cdr3_nt: TGTGCCATCAGGCAAGAAGGGGAGCAGTACTTC
d_call: .; j_call: TRBJ2-7; v_call: TRBV20-1; clone_size: .; cdr3_aa: CSAPHSSDYEQYF; cdr3_nt: TGCAGTGCCCCTCATTCCAGCGACTACGAGCAGTACTTC
d_call: .; j_call: TRBJ2-1; v_call: TRBV7-2; clone_size: few; cdr3_aa: CASSLESGSIAYNEQFF; cdr3_nt: TGTGCCAGCAGCTTAGAAAGCGGGTCGATTGCCTACAATGAGCAGTTCTTC
d_call: .; j_call: TRBJ2-3; v_call: TRBV11-2; clone_size: .; cdr3_aa: CASSLTSYTDTQYF; cdr3_nt: TGTGCCAGCAGCTTGACTAGTTACACAGATACGCAGTATTTT
d_call: TRBD2; j_call: TRBJ2-5; v_call: TRBV3-1; clone_size: once; cdr3_aa: CASSQGLAGRETQYF; cdr3_nt: TGTGCCAGCAGCCAAGGACTAGCGGGAAGGGAGACCCAGTACTTC
d_call: .; j_call: TRBJ2-1; v_call: TRBV7-6; clone_size: once; cdr3_aa: CASSPSEADNEQFF; cdr3_nt: TGTGCCAGCAGCCCTAGTGAGGCCGACAATGAGCAGTTCTTC
d_call: .; j_call: TRBJ2-4; v_call: TRBV12-3/TRBV12-4; clone_size: .; cdr3_aa: CASSSLGGLAKNIQYF; cdr3_nt: TGTGCCAGCAGCTCCCTAGGGGGTCTAGCCAAAAACATTCAGTACTTC
d_call: .; j_call: TRBJ2-3; v_call: TRBV20-1; clone_size: few; cdr3_aa: CSARTSGDTQYF; cdr3_nt: TGCAGTGCTAGGACTTCTGGGGATACGCAGTATTTT
d_call: .; j_call: TRBJ2-7; v_call: TRBV28; clone_size: .; cdr3_aa: CASRPGQPPYEQYF; cdr3_nt: TGTGCCAGCAGACCTGGACAGCCCCCCTACGAGCAGTACTTC
d_call: .; j_call: TRBJ2-5; v_call: TRBV6-5; clone_size: .; cdr3_aa: CASRVRDTNNEQYF; cdr3_nt: TGTGCCAGCAGGGTTCGGGACACCAACAATGAGCAGTACTTC
d_call: .; j_call: TRBJ2-3; v_call: TRBV27; clone_size: .; cdr3_aa: CARSLGGATRTSTDTQYF; cdr3_nt: TGTGCCAGATCCCTAGGGGGGGCCACTCGGACTAGCACAGATACGCAGTATTTT